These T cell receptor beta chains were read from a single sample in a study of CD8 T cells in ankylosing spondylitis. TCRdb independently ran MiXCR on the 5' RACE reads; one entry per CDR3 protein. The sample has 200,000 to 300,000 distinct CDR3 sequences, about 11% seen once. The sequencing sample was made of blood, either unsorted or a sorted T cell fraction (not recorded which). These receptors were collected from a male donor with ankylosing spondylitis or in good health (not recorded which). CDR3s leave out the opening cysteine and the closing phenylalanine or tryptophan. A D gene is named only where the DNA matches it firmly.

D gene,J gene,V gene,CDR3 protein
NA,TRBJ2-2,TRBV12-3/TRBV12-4,ASSLAGEAGELF
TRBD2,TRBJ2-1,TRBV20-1,SAGGGAGSEQF
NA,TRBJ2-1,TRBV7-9,ASTRRGGNEQF
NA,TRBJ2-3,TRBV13,ASSLGLAPDTQY
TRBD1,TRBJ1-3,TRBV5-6,ASSPDRGYGNTIY
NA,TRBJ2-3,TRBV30,AWSLAVDTQY
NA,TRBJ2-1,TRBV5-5,ASSFLAGNYNEQF
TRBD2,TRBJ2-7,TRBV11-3,ANRPSGSFGEQY
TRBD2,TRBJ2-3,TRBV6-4,ASNGGTSPDTQY
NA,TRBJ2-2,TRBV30,AWSTGANTGELF
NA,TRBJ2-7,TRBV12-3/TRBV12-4,ASSRRDLLRDYEQY
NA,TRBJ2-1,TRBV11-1,ASSKDGTSYNEQF
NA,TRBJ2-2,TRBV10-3,ATDRGANTGELF
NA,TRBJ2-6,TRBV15,ATSRPGLSSGANVLT
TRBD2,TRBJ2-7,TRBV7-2,ASSSTSGGYEQY
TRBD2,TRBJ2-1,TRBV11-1,ASSLQRGGLNEQF